This passage covers 13 T cell receptor beta chains from one sample sequenced in a study of CD8 T cells in Susac syndrome. Reverse transcription of about 0.5 to 1 ug RNA was performed with random hexamers. TCRdb re-derived calls from the immunoSEQ multiplex PCR reads in MiXCR, one entry per CDR3 protein. The sample shows roughly 200,000 distinct CDR3 sequences, 90% to 95% of them seen only once. The sequencing input was CD4+ T cells from PBMCs. These receptors were collected from a human donor in good health.

This chain uses TRBV3-1 with TRBJ2-1, with 8 bases matching TRBD2. The length of the CDR3 is 12 residues. Germline V lookup: CDR1 LGHDT, CDR2 YNNKEL (reference sequence). The V gene end was trimmed by 6 bases and the J gene end by 6 bases; junction bases not matched to a gene: 1. The CDR3 protein is CASSGTSNEQFF. In DNA, the CDR3 is TGTGCCAGCAGTGGGACTAGCAATGAGCAGTTCTTC.

V and J are TRBV12-3 or TRBV12-4 and TRBJ2-3; 7 bases map to TRBD1. Trimming at V came to 5 bases and at J to 0 bases, leaving 8 bases not matched to a gene. The CDR3 consists of 16 residues. The chain's CDR3 is CASSRDRPYSTDTQYF. CDR3 bases: TGTGCCAGCAGTAGGGACAGACCCTATAGCACAGATACGCAGTATTTT.

CDR3 region: CSARRPGRSNEKLFF. CDR3 DNA: TGCAGTGCTAGAAGGCCAGGCAGGTCTAATGAAAAACTGTTTTTT. The chain is built from TRBV20-1 and TRBJ1-4, with D uncertain. The CDR3 loop spans 15 amino acids. The V end lost 2 bases, the J end lost 3 bases, and 13 bases lay between the germline ends. Germline CDR1 DFQATT, CDR2 SNEGSKA (reference sequence).

This clonotype has just one count. The genes are TRBV15 and TRBJ1-3; D gene uncertain. Trimming removed 4 bases at V and 1 base at J, with 14 bases between. Germline CDR1 reads LNHNV; CDR2 reads YYDKDF (reference sequence). This CDR3 has 16 amino acids. The CDR3 spells CATSNSIGLSGNTIYF. The CDR3 DNA sequence: TGTGCCACCAGCAACTCAATCGGGCTTTCTGGAAACACCATATATTTT.

The CDR3 DNA sequence: TGTGCCAGCAACCACAGGATGATGGTGGAGAATACGCAGTATTTT. Translated: CASNHRMMVENTQYF. V is TRBV6-1 and J is TRBJ2-3; D is perhaps TRBD1 (5 bases). V lost 7 bases and J lost 7, with 21 bases in between. This CDR3 has 15 amino acids. Germline V gene data show CDR1 as MNHNS and CDR2 as SASEGT.

V gene TRBV25-1 combines with J gene TRBJ2-5; tentatively, D is TRBD1 or TRBD2 (5 bases each). This CDR3 region has 14 residues. Germline lookup yields CDR1 MGHDK and CDR2 SYGVNS. Trimming left V 1 base short and J 2 bases short, with 8 bases between. CDR3 sequence (DNA): TGTGCCAGCAGTGAATTTGGGACGCAAGAGACCCAGTACTTC. Amino acid sequence: CASSEFGTQETQYF.

This chain links TRBV18 with TRBJ2-1; tentative D call: TRBD2 (5 bases). Germline CDR1 KGHSH, CDR2 LQKENI. The CDR3 sequence is 15 residues long. V shed 0 bases and J shed 1 base, with 7 bases lying between them. DNA of the CDR3: TGTGCCAGCTCACCACCCTCGGGATCCTACAATGAGCAGTTCTTC. It specifies CASSPPSGSYNEQFF.

The J gene is TRBJ2-5, the V gene TRBV20-1; perhaps TRBD2 as D (5 bases). Per the germline V gene, CDR1 is DFQATT and CDR2 is SNEGSKA (reference sequence). The CDR3 extends over 14 amino acids. V lost 5 bases, J lost 7 bases, and 20 bases lay in between. CDR3 sequence reads: CSALDGLQSWTQYF. The DNA for the CDR3 is TGCAGTGCTCTCGATGGACTGCAAAGCTGGACCCAGTACTTC.

The chain carries TRBV30 and TRBJ2-3; TRBD1 might be the D (5 bases). The germline V gene encodes CDR1 GTSNPN and CDR2 SVGIG (reference sequence). Trimming removed 0 bases at V and 4 bases at J, with 8 bases between. The CDR3 spans 13 residues. CDR3 region: CAWSVKGPDTQYF. CDR3 bases: TGTGCCTGGAGTGTAAAGGGGCCAGATACGCAGTATTTT.

CDR3 in DNA: TGCGCCAGCAGCACCCGGACTGCTAGCTCCTACGAGCAGTACTTC. It codes for CASSTRTASSYEQYF. V usage is TRBV4-3 and J usage is TRBJ2-7; D might be TRBD2 (5 bases). Between the trimmed V and J ends, which lost 5 bases and 0 bases, there was a span of 14 bases. CDR1 and CDR2 (germline): LGHNA, YSLEER. The CDR3 loop spans 15 amino acids.

The chain couples TRBV20-1 to TRBJ2-7; a possible D gene is TRBD1 (5 bases). The CDR3 sequence is 14 residues long. The V gene lost 3 bases and the J gene lost 4 bases, with 16 bases spanning the gap. Germline V lookup: CDR1 DFQATT, CDR2 SNEGSKA (reference sequence). CDR3 amino acids: CSASGDRPPYEQYV. The CDR3 bases are TGCAGTGCTAGTGGTGACAGACCTCCGTACGAGCAGTACGTC.

V and J are TRBV6-5 and TRBJ2-2; D call uncertain. The germline V gene encodes CDR1 MNHEY and CDR2 SVGAGI. The CDR3 contains 12 residues. V was trimmed by 6 bases and J by 5 bases, leaving 7 bases between them. This CDR3 reads CASSGRTGELFF. DNA of the CDR3: TGTGCCAGCAGCGGTCGTACCGGGGAGCTGTTTTTT.

CDR3 bases: TGCGCCAGCAGCTTGGGGGATCGCCAGCCCCAGCATTTT. Translated: CASSLGDRQPQHF. The V and J genes are TRBV5-1 and TRBJ1-5; no clear D gene. The CDR3 is 13 amino acids. Trimming took off 0 bases at V and 7 bases at J, with 8 bases between the two ends. Germline-derived CDR1 and CDR2 are SGHRS and YFSETQ.